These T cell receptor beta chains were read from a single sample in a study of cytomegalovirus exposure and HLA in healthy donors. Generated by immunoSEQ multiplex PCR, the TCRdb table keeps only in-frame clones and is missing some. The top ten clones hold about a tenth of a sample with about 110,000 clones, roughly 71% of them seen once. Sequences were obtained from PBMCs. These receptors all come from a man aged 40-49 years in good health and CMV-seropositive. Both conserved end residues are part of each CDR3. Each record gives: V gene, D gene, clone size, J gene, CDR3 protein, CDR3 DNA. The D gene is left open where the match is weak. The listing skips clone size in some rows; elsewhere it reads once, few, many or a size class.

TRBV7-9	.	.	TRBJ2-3	CASSSKIVYELTDTQYF	TGTGCCAGCAGCTCAAAAATCGTTTATGAGCTCACAGATACGCAGTATTTT
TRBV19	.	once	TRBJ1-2	CASSIDLRGSGGYTF	TGTGCCAGTAGTATAGATCTCCGGGGATCGGGTGGCTACACCTTC
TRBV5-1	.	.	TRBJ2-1	CASSPDIGVNEQFF	TGCGCCAGCAGCCCAGACATAGGGGTAAATGAGCAGTTCTTC
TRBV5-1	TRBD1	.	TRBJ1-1	CASSQGQGSTEAFF	TGCGCCAGCAGCCAAGGACAGGGGAGTACTGAAGCTTTCTTT
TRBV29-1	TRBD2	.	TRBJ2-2	CSVEPGLAGPPPNAGELFF	TGCAGCGTTGAGCCCGGACTAGCGGGACCACCACCGAACGCCGGGGAGCTGTTTTTT
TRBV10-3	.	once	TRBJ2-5	CACNPGADQETQYF	TGTGCCTGCAACCCGGGAGCCGACCAAGAGACCCAGTACTTC
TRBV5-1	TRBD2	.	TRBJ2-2	CASSLDSGSSGELFF	TGCGCCAGCAGCTTGGATAGCGGGAGCTCCGGGGAGCTGTTTTTT
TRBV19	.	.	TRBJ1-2	CASSTGFSNYGYTF	TGTGCCAGTAGTACAGGATTTTCTAACTATGGCTACACCTTC
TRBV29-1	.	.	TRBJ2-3	CSTGGATDTQYF	TGCAGCACTGGGGGGGCCACAGATACGCAGTATTTT
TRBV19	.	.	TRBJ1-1	CASSVRGDTEAFF	TGTGCCAGTAGTGTCAGGGGAGACACTGAAGCTTTCTTT
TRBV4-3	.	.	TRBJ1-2	CASTQGEQNYGYTF	TGCGCCAGCACCCAAGGCGAACAGAACTATGGCTACACCTTC
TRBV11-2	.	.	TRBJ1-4	CASSSAIRVPSYGEKLFF	TGTGCCAGCAGCTCTGCAATCAGGGTCCCGTCCTACGGTGAAAAACTGTTTTTT
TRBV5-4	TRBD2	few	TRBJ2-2	CASSLRLAVTGELFF	TGTGCCAGCAGCTTGCGGCTAGCGGTCACCGGGGAGCTGTTTTTT
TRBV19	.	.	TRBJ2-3	CASSKQGGGTDTQYF	TGTGCCAGTAGTAAGCAGGGAGGAGGTACAGATACGCAGTATTTT
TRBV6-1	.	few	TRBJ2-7	CASLYSQASYEQYF	TGTGCCAGCTTGTACTCCCAGGCCTCCTACGAGCAGTACTTC
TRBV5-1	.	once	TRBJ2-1	CASSLGAGFNGDEQFF	TGCGCCAGCAGCTTGGGGGCGGGATTTAATGGAGATGAGCAGTTCTTC
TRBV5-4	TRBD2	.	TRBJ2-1	CASSFTSGNTNEQFF	TGTGCCAGCAGCTTTACTAGCGGGAACACCAATGAGCAGTTCTTC
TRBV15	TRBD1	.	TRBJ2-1	CATSPDRGLYNEQFF	TGTGCCACCAGCCCGGACAGGGGGCTTTACAATGAGCAGTTCTTC
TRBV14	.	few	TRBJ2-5	CASSQGLLQETQYF	TGTGCCAGCAGCCAAGGTCTTTTACAAGAGACCCAGTACTTC
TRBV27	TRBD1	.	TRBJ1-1	CASSLYRQGNTEAFF	TGTGCCAGCAGTTTATACCGACAGGGAAACACTGAAGCTTTCTTT
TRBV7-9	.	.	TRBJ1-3	CASSVGWSGNTIYF	TGTGCCAGCAGTGTCGGGTGGTCTGGAAACACCATATATTTT
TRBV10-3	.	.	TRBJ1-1	CAISPRTGTNTEAFF	TGTGCCATCAGTCCCAGGACGGGAACGAACACTGAAGCTTTCTTT
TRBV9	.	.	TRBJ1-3	CASSVEELSSGNTIYF	TGTGCCAGCAGCGTAGAAGAGCTGAGCTCTGGAAACACCATATATTTT
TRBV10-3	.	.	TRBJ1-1	CAISGGGMNTEAFF	TGTGCCATCAGTGGGGGGGGCATGAACACTGAAGCTTTCTTT
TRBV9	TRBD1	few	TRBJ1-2	CASSVEGTGLNYGYTF	TGTGCCAGCAGCGTAGAGGGGACAGGACTTAACTATGGCTACACCTTC
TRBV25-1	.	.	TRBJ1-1	CASSRGGNTEAFF	TGTGCCAGCAGTAGGGGAGGAAACACTGAAGCTTTCTTT
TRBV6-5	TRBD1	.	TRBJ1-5	CATHPGTVSNQPQHF	TGTGCCACCCACCCCGGGACAGTCTCTAATCAGCCCCAGCATTTT
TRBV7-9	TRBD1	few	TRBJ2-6	CASRNPRGTGANVLTF	TGTGCCAGCAGAAACCCCAGGGGGACTGGGGCCAACGTCCTGACTTTC
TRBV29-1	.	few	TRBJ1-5	CSVEGGRDQPQHF	TGCAGCGTTGAAGGGGGCAGGGATCAGCCCCAGCATTTT
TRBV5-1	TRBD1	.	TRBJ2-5	CASSPRQGQETQYF	TGCGCCAGCAGCCCTAGACAGGGCCAAGAGACCCAGTACTTC
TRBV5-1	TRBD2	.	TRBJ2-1	CASSVAGGRYNEQFF	TGCGCCAGCAGCGTAGCGGGAGGTCGCTACAATGAGCAGTTCTTC
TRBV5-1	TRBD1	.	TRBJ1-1	CASSPSQGAPPEAFF	TGCGCCAGCAGCCCCTCACAGGGGGCCCCCCCTGAAGCTTTCTTT
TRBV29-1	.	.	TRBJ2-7	CSVVGYEQYF	TGCAGCGTTGTCGGGTACGAGCAGTACTTC
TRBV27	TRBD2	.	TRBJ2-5	CASSSGLAVQETQYF	TGTGCCAGCAGTTCGGGACTAGCGGTGCAAGAGACCCAGTACTTC
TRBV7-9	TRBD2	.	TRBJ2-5	CASRGLRQETQYF	TGTGCCAGCAGGGGACTACGTCAAGAGACCCAGTACTTC
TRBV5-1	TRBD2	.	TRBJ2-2	CASSFRLATGELFF	TGCGCCAGCAGCTTCCGACTAGCGACCGGGGAGCTGTTTTTT
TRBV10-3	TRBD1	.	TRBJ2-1	CAISGDRAFIREQFF	TGTGCCATCAGTGGGGACAGGGCTTTCATCAGGGAGCAGTTCTTC
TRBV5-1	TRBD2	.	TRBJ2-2	CASSSREASGELFF	TGCGCCAGCAGCTCGCGGGAGGCCTCCGGGGAGCTGTTTTTT
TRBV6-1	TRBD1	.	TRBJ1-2	CASSELTGQGAYGYTF	TGTGCCAGCAGTGAACTTACGGGACAGGGAGCGTACGGCTACACCTTC
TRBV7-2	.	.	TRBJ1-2	CASSITGDYGYTF	TGTGCCAGCAGCATCACAGGTGACTATGGCTACACCTTC
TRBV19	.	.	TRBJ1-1	CASSIPGDTEAFF	TGTGCCAGTAGTATCCCAGGGGACACTGAAGCTTTCTTT
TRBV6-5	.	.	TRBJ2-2	CASSAQRGTGELFF	TGTGCCAGCAGTGCCCAGAGGGGGACCGGGGAGCTGTTTTTT
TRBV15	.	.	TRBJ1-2	CATSTRGLSYTF	TGTGCCACCAGCACCCGAGGGCTGAGCTACACCTTC
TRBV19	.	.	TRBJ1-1	CASSIPLGTEAFF	TGTGCCAGTAGTATCCCCCTCGGCACTGAAGCTTTCTTT
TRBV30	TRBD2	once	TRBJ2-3	CAWSARWTSGRITDTQYF	TGTGCCTGGAGTGCCCGATGGACTAGCGGGAGGATCACAGATACGCAGTATTTT
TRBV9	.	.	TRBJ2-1	CASSVGAPSYNEQFF	TGTGCCAGCAGCGTAGGAGCGCCCTCCTACAATGAGCAGTTCTTC